This T cell receptor beta chain was profiled in a study of blood T cells in healthy people across ages. Study-level findings and limits: Whereas aged donors had fewer naive CD4+ cells, long-lived donors had more of them and higher diversity.

With V trimmed by 8 bases and J by 8 bases, 10 bases remained unmatched. Germline CDR1 reads MDHEN; CDR2 reads SYDVKM. The CDR3 extends over 14 amino acids. Using a J-beta primer mix together with a sample-barcoded 5' primer, a second PCR was run for roughly 7 to 12 cycles. TCRdb fed the 5' RACE reads into MiXCR, producing one record per CDR3 protein. The sample gives around 1,000,000 distinct CDR3 sequences, less than 25% of which show up once; less than 0.75% is in the top ten. This clonotype has only a few counts. Its target is unknown. This sample was also put to use in a study of T cells of mothers and their children.

The clonotype originates from a girl aged 2-15 years in good health. V usage is TRBV28 and J usage is TRBJ1-2; 11 positions match TRBD1. The specimen was blood. CDR3 nucleotides: TGTGCCAGCGAGAGGGACAGGGGGACGTTCGGCTACACCTTC. Its protein is CASERDRGTFGYTF.